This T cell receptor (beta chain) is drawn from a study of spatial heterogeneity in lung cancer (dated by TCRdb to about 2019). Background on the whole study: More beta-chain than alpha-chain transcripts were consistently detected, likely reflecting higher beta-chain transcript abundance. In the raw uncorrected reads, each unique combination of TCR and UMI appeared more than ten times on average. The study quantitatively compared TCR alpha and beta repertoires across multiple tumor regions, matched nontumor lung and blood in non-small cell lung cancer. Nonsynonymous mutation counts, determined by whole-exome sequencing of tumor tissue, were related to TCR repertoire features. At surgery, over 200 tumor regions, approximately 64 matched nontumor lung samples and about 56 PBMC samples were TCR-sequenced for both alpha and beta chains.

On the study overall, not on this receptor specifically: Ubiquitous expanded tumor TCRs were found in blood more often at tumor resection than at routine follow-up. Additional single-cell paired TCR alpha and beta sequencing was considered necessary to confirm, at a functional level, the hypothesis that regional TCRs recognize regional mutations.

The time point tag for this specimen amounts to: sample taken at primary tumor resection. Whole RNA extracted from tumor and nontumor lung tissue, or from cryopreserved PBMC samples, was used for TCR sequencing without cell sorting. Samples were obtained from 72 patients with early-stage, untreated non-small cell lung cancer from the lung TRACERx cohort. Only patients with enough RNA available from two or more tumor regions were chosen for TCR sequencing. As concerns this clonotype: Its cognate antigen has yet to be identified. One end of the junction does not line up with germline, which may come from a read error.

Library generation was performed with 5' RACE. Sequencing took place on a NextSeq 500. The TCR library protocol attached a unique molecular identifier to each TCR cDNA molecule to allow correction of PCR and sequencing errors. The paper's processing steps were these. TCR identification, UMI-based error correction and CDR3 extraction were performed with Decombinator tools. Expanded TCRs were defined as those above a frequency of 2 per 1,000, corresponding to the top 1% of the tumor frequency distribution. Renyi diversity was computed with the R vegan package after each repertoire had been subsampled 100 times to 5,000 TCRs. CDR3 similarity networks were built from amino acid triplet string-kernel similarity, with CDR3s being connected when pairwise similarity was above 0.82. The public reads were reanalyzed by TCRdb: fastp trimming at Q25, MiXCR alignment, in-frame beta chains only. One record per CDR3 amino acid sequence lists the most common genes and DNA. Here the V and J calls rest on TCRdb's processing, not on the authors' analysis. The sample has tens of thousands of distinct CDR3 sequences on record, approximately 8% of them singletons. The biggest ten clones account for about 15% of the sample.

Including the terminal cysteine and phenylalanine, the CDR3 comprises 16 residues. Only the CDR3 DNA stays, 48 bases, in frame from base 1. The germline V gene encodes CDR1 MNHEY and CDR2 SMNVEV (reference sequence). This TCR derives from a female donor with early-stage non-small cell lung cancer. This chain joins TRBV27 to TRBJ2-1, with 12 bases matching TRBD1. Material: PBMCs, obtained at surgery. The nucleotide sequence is TGTGCCAGCAGTTTGCTCCGGGACAGGGGGCTGAATGAGCAGCTCTTC. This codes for CASSLLRDRGLNEQLF.